This TCR beta chain stems from a study of cytomegalovirus exposure and HLA in healthy donors. Study findings and constraints: Listed as cytomegalovirus-associated were around 160 TCR beta chains. TCR association rates varied by HLA locus in a later analysis, with DRB1 highest and HLA-C lowest.

This CDR3 region has 17 residues. The PCR used 60 Vbeta and 13 Jbeta primers. Profiling relied on immunoSEQ multiplex PCR, and the TCRdb table lists in-frame clones only, not all of them. The sample records around 150,000 clones, 75% to 85% being singletons. Points on this clone: Its antigen is still unknown.

This chain connects TRBV21-1 to TRBJ1-3. TRBV21-1 is deemed a pseudogene. This sequence was found in a man aged 25-45 years in good health and CMV-seronegative. Source material: PBMCs. The CDR3, as DNA: TGTGCCAGCAGCAAAGAGAAAGGAGGGGACTCTGGAAACACCATATATTTT. Residues: CASSKEKGGDSGNTIYF.